This passage covers 26 T cell receptor beta chains from one sample sequenced in a study of regulatory dendritic cells for organ transplantation. Sequencing was performed with immunoSEQ multiplex PCR; in TCRdb, only in-frame clones are kept and a portion is missing. The sample shows 25,000 to 35,000 clones, approximately 80% of them seen only once. Sequenced: naive CD4+ T cells from blood. The subset was: CD45RA+ naive T cells. Receptors were obtained from a human donor in good health.

CDR3 bases: TGTGCCAGCAGTTTAAGGGGCTGGACTGAAGCTTTCTTT. Amino acid sequence: CASSLRGWTEAFF. The chain links TRBV27 to TRBJ1-1, with D tentatively TRBD1 (5 bases). Germline-derived CDR1 and CDR2 are MNHEY and SMNVEV (reference sequence). The CDR3 length is 13 residues. The V gene lost 2 bases and the J gene lost 5 bases, with 9 bases spanning the gap.

This chain connects TRBV28 to TRBJ2-1; 14 positions agree with TRBD2. J lost 4 bases, V lost 5 bases, and 7 bases had no gene match. CDR1 is MDHEN, CDR2 SYDVKM, per germline. The CDR3 covers 17 residues. The CDR3 reads CASSPTSGGDRYNEQFF. The DNA for the CDR3 is TGTGCCAGCAGTCCGACTAGCGGGGGGGACCGGTACAATGAGCAGTTCTTC. Based on the CDR3 plus reference TRBV28 and TRBJ2-1, the full variable domain is DVKVTQSSRYLVKRTGEKVFLECVQDMDHENMFWYRQDPGLGLRLIYFSYDVKMKEKGDIPEGYSVSREKKERFSLILESASTNQTSMYLCASSPTSGGDRYNEQFFGPGTRLTVL.

This clone was detected only once. The gene calls are TRBV6-6 and TRBJ2-7; 7 bases are shared with TRBD1. Germline CDR1 and CDR2: MNHNY and SVGAGI (reference sequence). This CDR3 has 16 amino acids. Trimming removed 5 bases from V and 4 bases from J; junction bases left unmatched: 14. This chain's CDR3 is CASSPNSWDSIYEQYF. In DNA, the CDR3 is TGTGCCAGCAGTCCCAACTCTTGGGACAGCATTTACGAGCAGTACTTC.

The rearrangement links TRBV18 to TRBJ1-4; D is unresolved. Germline V gene sequence: CDR1 KGHSH, CDR2 LQKENI. V lost 3 bases and J lost 0, with 8 bases in between. The length of the CDR3 is 15 residues. CDR3 coding DNA: TGTGCCAGCTCACCTGTGGGAGCAACTAATGAAAAACTGTTTTTT. This translates into CASSPVGATNEKLFF.

V usage is TRBV5-1 and J usage is TRBJ2-2; D is unresolved. Trimming pared 0 bases from V and 3 bases from J, leaving 6 bases between. This CDR3 has 14 residues. Germline V gene lookup returns CDR1 SGHRS and CDR2 YFSETQ. The CDR3 sequence: CASSLDTDTGELFF. In DNA form, the CDR3 reads TGCGCCAGCAGCTTGGACACCGACACCGGGGAGCTGTTTTTT.

The chain is built from TRBV4-1 and TRBJ1-2; D is perhaps TRBD1 (6 bases). The V end lost 4 bases, the J end lost 7 bases, and 16 bases lay between the germline ends. The germline V gene has CDR1 MGHRA and CDR2 YSYEKL. The CDR3 totals 14 residues. In DNA, the CDR3 is TGCGCCAGCAGCCTGGGACACCGTCGAGGTGGCTACACCTTC. Translation: CASSLGHRRGGYTF.

J is TRBJ1-6 and V is TRBV9, with 8 bases that match TRBD1. The germline V gene encodes CDR1 SGDLS and CDR2 YYNGEE. This CDR3 contains 13 residues. Losses at the gene ends were 3 bases for V and 8 bases for J; bases not matched to a gene: 1. The CDR3 sequence is CASSATGDSPLHF. The CDR3 bases are TGTGCCAGCAGCGCGACAGGGGATTCACCCCTCCACTTT.

V gene TRBV7-8 combines with J gene TRBJ1-5, with D unresolved. This CDR3 has 12 amino acids. Germline V lookup: CDR1 SGHVS, CDR2 FQNEAQ. The V end was cut by 0 bases, the J end by 7 bases, with 4 bases between. The CDR3, as DNA: TGTGCCAGCAGCTTAGCGGGCCAGCCCCAGCATTTT. It codes for CASSLAGQPQHF. Full variable domain (missing parts from reference TRBV7-8 and TRBJ1-5): GAGVSQSPRYKVAKRGQDVALRCDPISGHVSLFWYQQALGQGPEFLTYFQNEAQLDKSGLPSDRFFAERPEGSVSTLKIQRTQQEDSAVYLCASSLAGQPQHFGDGTRLSIL.

This clone has just one count. The V and J genes are TRBV5-4 and TRBJ2-1; TRBD2 might be the D (6 bases). This CDR3 comprises 16 residues. Germline CDR1 is SGHNT and CDR2 is YYREEE (reference sequence). V lost 6 bases to trimming and J lost 2 bases, with 18 bases between them. The CDR3 DNA follows: TGTGCCAGCACCTTTGGGGGGACTCCAGCCTACAATGAGCAGTTCTTC. It specifies CASTFGGTPAYNEQFF. The full variable domain, completed using reference TRBV5-4 and TRBJ2-1, is ETGVTQSPTHLIKTRGQQVTLRCSSQSGHNTVSWYQQALGQGPQFIFQYYREEENGRGNFPPRFSGLQFPNYSSELNVNALELDDSALYLCASTFGGTPAYNEQFFGPGTRLTVL.

This chain connects TRBV5-1 to TRBJ1-1, with no clear D. V dropped 0 bases and J dropped 10 bases, with 10 bases sitting between them. The germline gives CDR1 SGHRS, CDR2 YFSETQ. The CDR3 extends over 12 amino acids. CDR3: CASSLDPGRAFF. The CDR3 bases are TGCGCCAGCAGCTTGGACCCCGGGAGAGCTTTCTTT. Supplemented by reference TRBV5-1 and TRBJ1-1, the full variable domain reads KAGVTQTPRYLIKTRGQQVTLSCSPISGHRSVSWYQQTPGQGLQFLFEYFSETQRNKGNFPGRFSGRQFSNSRSEMNVSTLELGDSALYLCASSLDPGRAFFGQGTRLTVV.

This chain links TRBV19 with TRBJ1-6, with 7 bases fitting TRBD1. Trimming cost V 5 bases and J 7 bases; bases outside gene matches: 8. Per germline, CDR1 LNHDA and CDR2 SQIVND (reference sequence). This CDR3 has 15 residues. This chain's CDR3 is CASSGGQAGNSPLHF. CDR3 DNA sequence: TGTGCCAGTAGTGGAGGACAGGCAGGGAATTCACCCCTCCACTTT. Based on the CDR3 plus reference TRBV19 and TRBJ1-6, the full variable domain is DGGITQSPKYLFRKEGQNVTLSCEQNLNHDAMYWYRQDPGQGLRLIYYSQIVNDFQKGDIAEGYSVSREKKESFPLTVTSAQKNPTAFYLCASSGGQAGNSPLHFGNGTRLTVT.

V and J are TRBV9 and TRBJ1-2; 11 nucleotides agree with TRBD1. With 5 bases clipped from V and 7 bases from J, the junction kept 10 bases outside the gene matches. The CDR3 length is 15 residues. Germline V gene data show CDR1 as SGDLS and CDR2 as YYNGEE. DNA for the CDR3: TGTGCCAGCAGTCCTACCGGGACAGGGGGACTTGGCTACACCTTC. As protein: CASSPTGTGGLGYTF.

This rearrangement joins TRBV5-1 to TRBJ1-4; 7 nucleotides align to TRBD1. This CDR3 has 15 residues. J gave up 3 bases and V 5 bases, and 7 bases lay outside the gene matches. CDR1 and CDR2 (germline): SGHRS, YFSETQ. As DNA, the CDR3 is TGCGCCAGCAGTTTTACCGGGACAGCTAATGAAAAACTGTTTTTT. It yields the protein CASSFTGTANEKLFF.

The chain uses TRBV5-1 and TRBJ2-3, with unresolved D. The ends were cut back, 0 bases at V and 3 bases at J, with 2 bases in the middle. The CDR3 covers 12 residues. Germline V gene lookup returns CDR1 SGHRS and CDR2 YFSETQ. For the CDR3, the DNA is TGCGCCAGCAGCTTGGCTACAGATACGCAGTATTTT. Encoded protein: CASSLATDTQYF.

The rearrangement uses TRBV27 and TRBJ1-2, with D uncertain. This CDR3 region has 14 residues. The V gene's germline CDR1 is MNHEY and CDR2 SMNVEV (reference sequence). V was pared by 4 bases and J by 0 bases, with 9 bases between. The CDR3 nucleotides are TGTGCCAGCAGTTCGGCCAGGACTAACTATGGCTACACCTTC. Amino acid sequence: CASSSARTNYGYTF.

The CDR3 coding sequence is TGTGCCAGCTCACCGCCGTGGGTACCGGGGAGCTATAATTCACCCCTCCACTTT. It yields the protein CASSPPWVPGSYNSPLHF. The chain uses TRBV18 and TRBJ1-6; D gene ambiguous. The CDR3 sequence is 18 residues long. V gave up 3 bases and J gave up 3 bases, with 18 bases separating them. CDR1 and CDR2 (germline): KGHSH, LQKENI.

The CDR3 sequence: CASSVTDYEQYF. The CDR3, as DNA: TGTGCCAGCAGTGTGACAGATTACGAGCAGTACTTC. This chain uses TRBV6-1 with TRBJ2-7, with D possibly matching TRBD1 (5 bases). The CDR3 is 12 residues long. The germline V gene has CDR1 MNHNS and CDR2 SASEGT. V was shortened by 4 bases and J by 4 bases, with 8 bases between the two germline ends.

The chain couples TRBV6-1 to TRBJ2-4, with D perhaps TRBD2 (5 bases). Germline CDR1 and CDR2: MNHNS and SASEGT. The CDR3 runs to 15 residues. V dropped 2 bases and J dropped 0 bases, with 8 bases sitting between them. Here the CDR3 DNA reads TGTGCCAGCAGTGAACCGGGATTAGCCAAAAACATTCAGTACTTC. It translates to CASSEPGLAKNIQYF.

The chain is built from TRBV5-1 and TRBJ2-3, with D perhaps matching TRBD2 (6 bases). CDR3 length: 16 residues. V gave up 4 bases and J gave up 0 bases, with 15 bases separating them. CDR1 and CDR2 from the germline V gene are SGHRS and YFSETQ. CDR3 in DNA: TGCGCCAGCAGCCTCCTCGGGGCGGGGAGCACAGATACGCAGTATTTT. It translates to CASSLLGAGSTDTQYF.

This chain links TRBV13 with TRBJ1-1; a weak D match, TRBD1 (6 bases). The germline V gene has CDR1 PRHDT and CDR2 FYEKMQ (reference sequence). Trimming removed 4 bases from V and 0 bases from J, with 12 bases in between. There are 15 residues in the CDR3. In DNA form, the CDR3 reads TGTGCCAGCAGCTGGCACAGGGTTATGAACACTGAAGCTTTCTTT. It translates to CASSWHRVMNTEAFF.

The table lists this clone with a few counts. This chain links TRBV5-1 with TRBJ2-3; TRBD2 is a possible D gene (7 bases). CDR1 is SGHRS and CDR2 is YFSETQ in the germline V gene. Trimming left V 0 bases short and J 4 bases short, with 12 bases between. This CDR3 region has 15 residues. The CDR3 DNA reads as TGCGCCAGCAGCTTGGTGGGGGGGGCCCCAGATACGCAGTATTTT. It is translated as CASSLVGGAPDTQYF.

The chain recombines TRBV5-6 with TRBJ2-7, with 11 bases matching TRBD2. Germline loops: CDR1 SGHDT, CDR2 YYEEEE. The CDR3 runs to 12 residues. V shed 9 bases, J shed 4 bases, and the junction held 3 bases outside the gene matches. In DNA form, the CDR3 reads TGTGCCACAGGGACTAGCGGTTACGAGCAGTACTTC. Translating it yields CATGTSGYEQYF.

There are a few counts of this clone. This rearrangement joins TRBV19 to TRBJ1-2; TRBD1 might be the D (6 bases). From germline, CDR1 is LNHDA and CDR2 SQIVND (reference sequence). V lost 4 bases and J lost 4, with 19 bases in between. The CDR3 is made up of 16 amino acids. For the CDR3, the DNA is TGTGCCAGTAGTAGGCCCGAGGACAGACTGTTCTATGGCTACACCTTC. Translating it yields CASSRPEDRLFYGYTF.

This chain links TRBV11-2 with TRBJ2-4; D remains unclear. The CDR3 runs to 17 residues. Deletions cut 2 bases from V and 0 bases from J, with 14 bases between. Germline V gene sequence: CDR1 SGHAT, CDR2 FQNNGV. The chain's CDR3 is CASSLIQTALAKNIQYF. CDR3 DNA: TGTGCCAGCAGCTTAATTCAAACAGCCTTAGCCAAAAACATTCAGTACTTC. Supplemented by reference TRBV11-2 and TRBJ2-4, the full variable domain reads EAGVAQSPRYKIIEKRQSVAFWCNPISGHATLYWYQQILGQGPKLLIQFQNNGVVDDSQLPKDRFSAERLKGVDSTLKIQPAKLEDSAVYLCASSLIQTALAKNIQYFGAGTRLSVL.

This clone was observed a handful of times. J is TRBJ2-7 and V is TRBV10-3, with a possible D match to TRBD1 (6 bases). The CDR3 runs 13 residues. The germline V gene encodes CDR1 ENHRY and CDR2 SYGVKD. The V end lost 3 bases, the J end lost 1 base, and 7 bases lay between the germline ends. CDR3 nucleotide sequence: TGTGCCATCAGTGAAGGGGGATCCTACGAGCAGTACTTC. Translation: CAISEGGSYEQYF.

This chain uses TRBV27 with TRBJ2-1; 13 nucleotides line up with TRBD2. J lost 13 bases, V lost 0 bases, and 3 bases had no gene match. This CDR3 is 14 amino acids long. Germline CDR1 is MNHEY and CDR2 is SMNVEV (reference sequence). CDR3 nucleotide sequence: TGTGCCAGCAGTTTATCAAGGACTAGCGGGGGTCAGTTCTTC. This translates into CASSLSRTSGGQFF.